This entry describes one TCR beta chain. One junction end does not reproduce the germline sequence, and a read error may be involved. This sample was included in a study of blood T cell repertoires in COVID-19. As for the study in general: There were acute and convalescent COVID-19 samples, and they came from the United States, Italy and Spain. T cells, B-cell-depleted T cells, or PBMCs supplied cDNA or gDNA.

Recruitment covered about two dozen US areas and drew participants whose ages spanned roughly 18 to 100 years. The CDR3 is 14 residues long. The V gene's germline CDR1 is SGDLS and CDR2 YYNGEE. Data came from immunoSEQ multiplex PCR; TCRdb stores just in-frame clones and leaves some out. In the table there are 250,000 or so clones, roughly 85% of which are singletons. The specimen was PBMCs or T cells enriched from blood (not recorded which). The sequence derives from a man under 40 who had recovered from COVID-19. J is TRBJ2-5 and V is TRBV9; 10 bases line up with TRBD2. The CDR3 here is CASSAAGGKEAQYF. The CDR3 DNA reads TGTGCCAGCAGCGCAGCGGGGGGGAAAGAGGCCCAGTACTTC.